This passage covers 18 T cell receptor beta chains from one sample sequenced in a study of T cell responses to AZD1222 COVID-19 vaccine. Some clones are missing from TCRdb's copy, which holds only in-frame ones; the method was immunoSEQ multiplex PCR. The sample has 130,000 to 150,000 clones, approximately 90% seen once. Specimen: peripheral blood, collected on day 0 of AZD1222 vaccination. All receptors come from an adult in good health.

As DNA, the CDR3 is TGTGCCAGCACCAACCAAAGGGACTATGGCTACACCTTC. This encodes CASTNQRDYGYTF. The chain has TRBV7-2 and TRBJ1-2; D ambiguous. This CDR3 comprises 13 residues. Germline V gene data show CDR1 as SGHTA and CDR2 as FQGNSA. Deletions cut 7 bases from V and 3 bases from J, with 12 bases between.

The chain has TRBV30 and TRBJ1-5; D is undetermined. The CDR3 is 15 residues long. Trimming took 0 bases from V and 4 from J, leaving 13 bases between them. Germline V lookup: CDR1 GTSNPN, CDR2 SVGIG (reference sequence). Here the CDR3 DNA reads TGTGCCTGGAGTGTAGGAATTATCGGGAATCAGCCCCAGCATTTT. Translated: CAWSVGIIGNQPQHF. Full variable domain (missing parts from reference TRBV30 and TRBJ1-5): SQTIHQWPATLVQPVGSPLSLECTVEGTSNPNLYWYRQAAGRGLQLLFYSVGIGQISSEVPQNLSASRPQDRQFILSSKKLLLSDSGFYLCAWSVGIIGNQPQHFGDGTRLSIL.

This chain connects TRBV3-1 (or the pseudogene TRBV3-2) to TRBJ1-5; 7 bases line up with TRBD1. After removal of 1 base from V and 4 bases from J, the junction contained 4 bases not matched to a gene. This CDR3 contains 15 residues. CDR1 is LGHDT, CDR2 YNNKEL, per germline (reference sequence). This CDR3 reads CASSQGPRGNQPQHF. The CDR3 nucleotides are TGTGCCAGCAGCCAAGGACCCAGGGGGAATCAGCCCCAGCATTTT.

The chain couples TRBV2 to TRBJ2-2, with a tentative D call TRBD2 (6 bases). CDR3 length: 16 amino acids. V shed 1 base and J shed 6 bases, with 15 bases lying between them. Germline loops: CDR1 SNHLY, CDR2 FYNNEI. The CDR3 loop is CASSEVGGSVPGELFF. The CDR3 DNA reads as TGTGCCAGCAGTGAAGTGGGGGGATCAGTCCCCGGGGAGCTGTTTTTT.

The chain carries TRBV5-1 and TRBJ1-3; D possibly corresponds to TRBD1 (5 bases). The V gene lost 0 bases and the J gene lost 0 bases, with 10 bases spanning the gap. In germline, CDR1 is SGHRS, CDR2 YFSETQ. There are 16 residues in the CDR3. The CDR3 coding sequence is TGCGCCAGCAGCTTGGTCTCAGGGCTCTCTGGAAACACCATATATTTT. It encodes CASSLVSGLSGNTIYF.

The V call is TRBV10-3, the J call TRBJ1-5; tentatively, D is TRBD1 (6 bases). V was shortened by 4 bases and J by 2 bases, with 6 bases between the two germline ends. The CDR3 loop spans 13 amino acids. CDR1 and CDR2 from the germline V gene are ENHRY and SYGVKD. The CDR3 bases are TGTGCCATCAGTGGACAGGGCAATCAGCCCCAGCATTTT. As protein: CAISGQGNQPQHF.

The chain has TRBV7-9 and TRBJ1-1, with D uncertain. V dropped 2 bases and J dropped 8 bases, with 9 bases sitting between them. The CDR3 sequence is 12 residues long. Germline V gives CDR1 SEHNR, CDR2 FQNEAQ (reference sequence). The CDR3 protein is CASSLIRQEAFF. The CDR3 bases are TGTGCCAGCAGCTTAATAAGGCAGGAAGCTTTCTTT.

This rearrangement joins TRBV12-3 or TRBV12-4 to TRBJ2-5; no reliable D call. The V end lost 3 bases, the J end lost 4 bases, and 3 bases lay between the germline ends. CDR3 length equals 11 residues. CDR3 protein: CASSFRETQYF. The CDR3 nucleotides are TGTGCCAGCAGTTTTCGAGAGACCCAGTACTTC.

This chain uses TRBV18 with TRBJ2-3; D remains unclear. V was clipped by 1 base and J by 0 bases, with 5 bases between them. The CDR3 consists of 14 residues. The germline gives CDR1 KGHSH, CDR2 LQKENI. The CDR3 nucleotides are TGTGCCAGCTCACCACGAGCTAGCACAGATACGCAGTATTTT. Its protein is CASSPRASTDTQYF.

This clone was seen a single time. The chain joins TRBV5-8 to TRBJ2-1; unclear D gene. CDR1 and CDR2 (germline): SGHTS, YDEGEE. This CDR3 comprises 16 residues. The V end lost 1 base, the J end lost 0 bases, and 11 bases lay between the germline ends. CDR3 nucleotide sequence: TGTGCCAGCAGCTTGCCATCTGGTAGCTCCTACAATGAGCAGTTCTTC. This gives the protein CASSLPSGSSYNEQFF.

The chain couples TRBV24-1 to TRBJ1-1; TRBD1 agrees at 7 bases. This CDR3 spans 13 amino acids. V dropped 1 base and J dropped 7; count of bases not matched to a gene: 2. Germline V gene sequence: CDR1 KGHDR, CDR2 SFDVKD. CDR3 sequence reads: CATSDFNRGEAFF. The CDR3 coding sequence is TGTGCCACCAGTGATTTCAACAGGGGTGAAGCTTTCTTT.

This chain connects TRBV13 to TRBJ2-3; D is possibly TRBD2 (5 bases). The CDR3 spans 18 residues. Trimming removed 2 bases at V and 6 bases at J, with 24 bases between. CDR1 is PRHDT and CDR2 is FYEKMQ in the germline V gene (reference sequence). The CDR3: CASSLFVEGGPAGDTQYF. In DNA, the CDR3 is TGTGCCAGCAGCTTATTCGTCGAGGGCGGGCCGGCGGGCGATACGCAGTATTTT.

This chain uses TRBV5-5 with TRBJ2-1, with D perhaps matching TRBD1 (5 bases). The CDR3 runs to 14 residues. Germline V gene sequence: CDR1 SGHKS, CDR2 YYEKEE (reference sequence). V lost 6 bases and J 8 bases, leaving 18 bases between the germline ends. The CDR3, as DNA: TGTGCCAGCACCATGGCAGGGTGGATAGATGAGCAGTTCTTC. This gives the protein CASTMAGWIDEQFF. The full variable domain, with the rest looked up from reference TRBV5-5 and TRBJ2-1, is DAGVTQSPTHLIKTRGQQVTLRCSPISGHKSVSWYQQVLGQGPQFIFQYYEKEERGRGNFPDRFSARQFPNYSSELNVNALLLGDSALYLCASTMAGWIDEQFFGPGTRLTVL.

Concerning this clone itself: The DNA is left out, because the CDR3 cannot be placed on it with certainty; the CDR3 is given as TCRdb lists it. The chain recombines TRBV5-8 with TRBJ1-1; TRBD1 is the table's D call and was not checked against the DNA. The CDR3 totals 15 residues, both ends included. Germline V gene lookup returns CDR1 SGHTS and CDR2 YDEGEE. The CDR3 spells CASSFDSSSGTEAFF.

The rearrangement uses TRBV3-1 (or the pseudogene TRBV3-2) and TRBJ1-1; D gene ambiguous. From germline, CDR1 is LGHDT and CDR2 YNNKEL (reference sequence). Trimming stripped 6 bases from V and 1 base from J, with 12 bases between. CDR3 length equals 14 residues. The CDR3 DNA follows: TGTGCCAGCAGTCTCCAGTCTCCGAACACTGAAGCTTTCTTT. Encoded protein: CASSLQSPNTEAFF.

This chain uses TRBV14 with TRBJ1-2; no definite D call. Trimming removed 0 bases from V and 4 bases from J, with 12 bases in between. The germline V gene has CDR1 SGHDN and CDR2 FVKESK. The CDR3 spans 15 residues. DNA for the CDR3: TGTGCCAGCAGCCAAGATGGCACGGTCCCCTATGGCTACACCTTC. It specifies CASSQDGTVPYGYTF.

CDR3 DNA sequence: TGCAGCGTTGACGAGGGCCCTGGGGCCAACGTCCTGACTTTC. The encoded protein is CSVDEGPGANVLTF. This sequence joins TRBV29-1 and TRBJ2-6, with TRBD2 as a possible D gene (5 bases). Germline CDR1 SQVTM, CDR2 ANQGSEA. V shed 3 bases and J shed 2 bases, with 8 bases lying between them. This CDR3 is built from 14 residues. Full variable domain (outside the CDR3, taken from reference TRBV29-1 and TRBJ2-6): SAVISQKPSRDICQRGTSLTIQCQVDSQVTMMFWYRQQPGQSLTLIATANQGSEATYESGFVIDKFPISRPNLTFSTLTVSNMSPEDSSIYLCSVDEGPGANVLTFGAGSRLTVL.

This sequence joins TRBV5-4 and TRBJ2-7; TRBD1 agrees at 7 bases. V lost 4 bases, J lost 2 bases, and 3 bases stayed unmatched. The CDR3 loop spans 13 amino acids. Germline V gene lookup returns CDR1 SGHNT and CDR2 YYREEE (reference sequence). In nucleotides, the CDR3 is TGTGCCAGCAGCAGGGACAGAGCCTACGAGCAGTACTTC. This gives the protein CASSRDRAYEQYF.